These T cell receptor beta chains were read from a single sample in a study of human T cells and chemical hapten exposure. TCRdb ran MiXCR on the RACE reads and lists one entry per CDR3 protein. The sample includes roughly 380,000 distinct CDR3 sequences, 6% to 7% of them seen just once. The material was whole blood, obtained in connection with sensitization to the hapten diphenylcyclopropenone (DPC). These receptors all stem from a woman aged 18-35 years with alopecia areata. Some clones in this sample may be carry-over from other donors' samples. Both conserved end residues are part of each CDR3. Fields, in order: CDR3 length, clone size, D gene, J gene, V gene, CDR3 protein, CDR3 DNA. D genes are given only for firm matches. For some rows the clone size is stated as once, few or many, or as a class when expanded; others skip it.

20	NA	TRBD1	TRBJ2-5	TRBV4-2	CASSQVVGTGDSLQGETQYF	TGTGCCAGCAGCCAAGTCGTCGGGACAGGGGATAGTCTTCAGGGAGAGACCCAGTACTTC
14	NA	TRBD1	TRBJ2-7	TRBV5-6	CASSAGQGRYEQYF	TGTGCCAGCAGCGCCGGACAGGGCCGGTACGAGCAGTACTTC
16	many	NA	TRBJ2-3	TRBV4-3	CASSQDRPGRRDTQYF	TGCGCCAGCAGCCAAGATCGCCCCGGGAGAAGAGATACGCAGTATTTT
14	NA	NA	TRBJ2-7	TRBV5-5	CASNLGSLESEQYF	TGTGCCAGCAACTTAGGGAGTCTGGAGTCTGAGCAGTACTTC
15	many	NA	TRBJ2-2	TRBV29-1	CSVGRGAGNTGELFF	TGCAGCGTTGGTCGGGGGGCGGGAAACACCGGGGAGCTGTTTTTT
14	few	TRBD1	TRBJ1-4	TRBV11-2	CASSLRDRSEKLFF	TGTGCCAGCAGCTTACGGGACAGGAGTGAAAAACTGTTTTTT
15	few	TRBD2	TRBJ2-7	TRBV20-1	CSARDHGRAAHEQYF	TGCAGTGCTAGAGATCACGGGAGGGCAGCCCACGAGCAGTACTTC
14	many	TRBD1	TRBJ1-2	TRBV4-1	CASPPLAGGYGYTF	TGCGCCAGTCCCCCCCTGGCAGGGGGCTATGGCTACACCTTC
14	many	NA	TRBJ2-7	TRBV27	CASSRRDTSYEQYF	TGTGCCAGCAGCCGCCGGGACACCTCCTACGAGCAGTACTTC
18	many	TRBD2	TRBJ2-6	TRBV28	CASSPRWGTSSGANVLTF	TGTGCCAGCAGTCCTCGTTGGGGGACTAGCTCTGGGGCCAACGTCCTGACTTTC
15	NA	NA	TRBJ1-6	TRBV20-1	CSARDGTFYNSPLHF	TGCAGTGCTAGGGACGGGACCTTCTATAATTCACCCCTCCACTTT
14	many	NA	TRBJ1-1	TRBV20-1	CSARGKSGYTEAFF	TGCAGTGCTAGAGGAAAGTCGGGGTACACTGAAGCTTTCTTT
16	few	NA	TRBJ2-3	TRBV3-1	CASSQLRLENTDTQYF	TGTGCCAGCAGCCAATTGAGACTAGAGAACACAGATACGCAGTATTTT
15	NA	NA	TRBJ2-7	TRBV5-6	CASSLRAGGRAAQYF	TGTGCCAGCAGCTTGCGTGCCGGGGGCCGCGCCGCGCAGTACTTC
14	few	NA	TRBJ2-5	TRBV7-3	CASSSHPLGETQYF	TGTGCCAGCAGCTCTCACCCCCTAGGCGAGACCCAGTACTTC
13	many	NA	TRBJ1-1	TRBV7-3	CASSSAPTGEAFF	TGTGCCAGCAGCTCAGCCCCGACAGGCGAAGCTTTCTTT
14	NA	NA	TRBJ1-2	TRBV7-9	CASSLQLGDYDYTF	TGTGCCAGCAGCTTACAGTTGGGCGACTATGACTACACCTTC
17	NA	TRBD2	TRBJ2-1	TRBV29-1	CSVEYLGLAGNYNEQFF	TGCAGCGTAGAATACCTGGGACTAGCGGGGAACTACAATGAGCAGTTCTTC
15	few	NA	TRBJ1-1	TRBV15	CATSRDLRRSVEAFF	TGTGCCACCAGCAGAGATCTGCGCAGGTCAGTGGAAGCTTTCTTT
15	few	NA	TRBJ2-7	TRBV11-2	CASSPTGQGSYEQYF	TGTGCCAGCAGCCCAACTGGCCAGGGCTCCTACGAGCAGTACTTC
15	NA	NA	TRBJ2-7	TRBV10-3	CAISESGTQTYEQYF	TGTGCCATCAGTGAGTCGGGGACCCAGACCTACGAGCAGTACTTC
16	many	NA	TRBJ1-3	TRBV5-6	CASSFNTGGSGNTIYF	TGTGCCAGCAGCTTCAATACCGGGGGCTCTGGAAACACCATATATTTT
20	once	TRBD2	TRBJ2-7	TRBV3-1	CVSSQPGLAGGLDPSYEQYF	TGTGTCAGCAGCCAACCAGGACTAGCGGGGGGCCTCGATCCTTCCTACGAGCAGTACTTC
16	many	NA	TRBJ1-2	TRBV7-6	CASTYSTTGPVDGYTF	TGTGCCAGCACCTATTCCACAACGGGGCCCGTGGATGGCTACACCTTC
13	many	NA	TRBJ2-1	TRBV4-3	CASSQEPTRPLRF	TGCGCCAGCAGCCAAGAACCAACTAGACCCTTGAGGTTT
15	many	NA	TRBJ1-1	TRBV12-3/TRBV12-4	CASTESPGGDTEAFF	TGTGCCAGCACCGAGAGCCCGGGGGGGGACACTGAAGCTTTCTTT
16	NA	NA	TRBJ2-7	TRBV25-1	CATTSNSWGVGPTIYF	TGTGCCACCACAAGTAATTCGTGGGGGGTAGGACCTACCATCTACTTC
14	many	TRBD2	TRBJ2-1	TRBV27	CASTLAGGYNEQFF	TGTGCCAGCACCCTAGCGGGGGGTTACAATGAGCAGTTCTTC
13	many	NA	TRBJ2-3	TRBV14	CASSQDLADTQYF	TGTGCCAGCAGCCAAGATCTAGCAGATACGCAGTATTTT
15	many	NA	TRBJ1-5	TRBV3-1	CASSQDTGRYQPQHF	TGTGCCAGCAGCCAAGATACCGGCAGATATCAGCCCCAGCATTTT
16	few	TRBD1	TRBJ2-2	TRBV4-2	CASSPLDRSNTGELFF	TGTGCCAGCAGCCCCTTGGACAGGTCGAACACCGGGGAGCTGTTTTTT
13	few	TRBD1	TRBJ2-4	TRBV6-2/TRBV6-3	CASRRDSVNIQYF	TGTGCCAGCAGGAGGGACAGCGTAAACATTCAGTACTTC
15	NA	NA	TRBJ2-6	TRBV7-6	CASRGGESGANVLTF	TGTGCCAGCAGGGGAGGAGAGTCTGGGGCCAACGTCCTGACTTTC
12	many	TRBD1	TRBJ1-2	TRBV29-1	CSVLTGGNGYTF	TGCAGCGTTCTGACAGGGGGCAATGGCTACACCTTC
13	few	NA	TRBJ2-7	TRBV19	CASAVGQRDEQYF	TGTGCCAGTGCAGTGGGCCAAAGGGACGAGCAGTACTTC
15	many	NA	TRBJ1-4	TRBV9	CASSVADPVGEKLFF	TGTGCCAGCAGCGTAGCTGACCCAGTCGGGGAAAAACTGTTTTTT
16	few	TRBD2	TRBJ2-3	TRBV6-5	CASSYGVAGNFDTQYF	TGTGCCAGCAGTTACGGAGTAGCGGGGAATTTTGATACGCAGTATTTT
13	many	NA	TRBJ1-5	TRBV29-1	CSVQAGDNQPQHF	TGCAGCGTTCAGGCAGGGGACAATCAGCCCCAGCATTTT
16	many	TRBD1	TRBJ1-5	TRBV27	CASSSLFGQGWMPQHF	TGTGCCAGCAGTTCCCTTTTCGGACAGGGTTGGATGCCCCAGCATTTT
15	many	NA	TRBJ2-3	TRBV12-3/TRBV12-4	CASNARGAGADTQYF	TGTGCCAGCAACGCCAGGGGGGCGGGGGCAGATACGCAGTATTTT
13	few	TRBD1	TRBJ1-1	TRBV10-3	CAITRDRNTEAFF	TGTGCCATCACCCGGGACAGAAACACTGAAGCTTTCTTT
15	NA	NA	TRBJ2-5	TRBV12-3/TRBV12-4	CASRGWGVGRETQYF	TGTGCCAGCCGAGGATGGGGCGTAGGGCGGGAGACCCAGTACTTC
15	NA	TRBD1	TRBJ1-4	TRBV7-2	CASSTDRAVNEKLFF	TGTGCCAGCAGCACAGACAGGGCGGTAAACGAAAAACTGTTTTTT
15	many	NA	TRBJ2-1	TRBV2	CASSERGGTGNEQFF	TGTGCCAGCAGTGAAAGAGGTGGGACGGGCAATGAGCAGTTCTTC
14	NA	NA	TRBJ2-7	TRBV11-2	CASSLVAVRYEQYF	TGTGCCAGCAGCTTAGTGGCAGTTCGCTACGAGCAGTACTTC
12	many	NA	TRBJ1-6	TRBV24-1	CATSDRNSPLHF	TGTGCCACCAGTGACAGGAATTCACCCCTCCACTTT
16	NA	TRBD2	TRBJ2-5	TRBV27	CASSLYSGGPQETQYF	TGTGCCAGCAGTTTATATAGCGGGGGGCCTCAAGAGACCCAGTACTTC
15	many	NA	TRBJ1-6	TRBV12-3/TRBV12-4	CASSLSSSYNSPLHF	TGTGCCAGCAGCCTCAGTAGCTCCTATAATTCACCCCTCCACTTT
15	many	NA	TRBJ1-2	TRBV5-5	CASSSPGITNYGYTF	TGTGCCAGCAGCTCCCCAGGGATTACTAACTATGGCTACACCTTC
12	few	NA	TRBJ1-1	TRBV18	CASSPQITEAFF	TGTGCCAGCTCACCGCAGATAACTGAAGCTTTCTTT
13	NA	NA	TRBJ1-1	TRBV7-3	CASGLAGNTEAFF	TGTGCCAGCGGCTTAGCGGGAAACACTGAAGCTTTCTTT
16	NA	TRBD2	TRBJ2-3	TRBV3-1	CASSQLSGGASDTQYF	TGTGCCAGCAGCCAACTGAGCGGGGGGGCCAGTGATACGCAGTATTTT
13	NA	NA	TRBJ1-1	TRBV10-3	CAISDQTGTEAFF	TGTGCCATCAGTGACCAAACGGGGACTGAAGCTTTCTTT
13	NA	NA	TRBJ1-2	TRBV12-3/TRBV12-4	CASSWGLSYGYTF	TGTGCCAGCAGTTGGGGACTGAGCTATGGCTACACCTTC
18	many	NA	TRBJ1-1	TRBV14	CASSQTQGRGGWDTEAFF	TGTGCCAGCAGCCAGACTCAGGGAAGGGGTGGTTGGGACACTGAAGCTTTCTTT
14	few	NA	TRBJ2-7	TRBV24-1	CATSSAGNVNEQYF	TGTGCCACCAGTAGTGCAGGGAACGTTAACGAGCAGTACTTC